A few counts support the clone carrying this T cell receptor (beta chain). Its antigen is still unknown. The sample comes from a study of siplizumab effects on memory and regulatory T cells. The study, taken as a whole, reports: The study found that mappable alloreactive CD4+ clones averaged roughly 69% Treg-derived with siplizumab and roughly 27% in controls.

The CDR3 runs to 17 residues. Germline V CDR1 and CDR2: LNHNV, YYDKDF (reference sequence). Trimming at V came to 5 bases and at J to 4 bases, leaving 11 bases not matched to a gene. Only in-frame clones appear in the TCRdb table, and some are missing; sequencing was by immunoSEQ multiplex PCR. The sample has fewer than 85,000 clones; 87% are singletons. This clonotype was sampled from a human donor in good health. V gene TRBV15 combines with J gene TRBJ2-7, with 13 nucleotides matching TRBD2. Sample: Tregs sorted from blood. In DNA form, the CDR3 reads TGTGCCACCAGCCCCACTCTCACTAGCGGGGGGGCTTACGAGCAGTACTTC. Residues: CATSPTLTSGGAYEQYF.